This T cell receptor (beta chain) was recovered during a study of OX40 agonist ivuxolimab in advanced cancers. About the study: Patients were dosed intravenously with ivuxolimab at 0.01 to 10 mg/kg every 2 weeks. The study enrolled dose-escalation patients with hepatocellular carcinoma, melanoma, renal cell or head and neck cancer. Overall study findings and caveats: At 0.1 to 3.0 mg/kg, CD4+ and CD8+ blood T cells expanded clonally by week 6.

There are a few counts of this clone. What it binds is not known. Assay: immunoSEQ multiplex PCR; the TCRdb copy retains only in-frame clones and omits some. The sample lists about 25,000 clones; 75% to 85% were seen once. The germline V and J ends were trimmed by 1 base and 4 bases, with 13 bases remaining between them. Germline V gene sequence: CDR1 MGHRA, CDR2 YSYEKL. CDR3 length equals 15 residues. J is TRBJ2-5 and V is TRBV4-1; D tentatively fits TRBD1 or TRBD2 (5 bases each). Source: CD4+ or CD8+ T cells sorted from blood, taken in a trial of the OX40 agonist ivuxolimab. The origin of this receptor is an adult with an advanced solid tumor such as melanoma, head and neck, liver or kidney cancer. The CDR3 region has the DNA TGCGCCAGCAGCCAAGTTTTTCTTGGGGGAGAGACCCAGTACTTC. Its translation is CASSQVFLGGETQYF.